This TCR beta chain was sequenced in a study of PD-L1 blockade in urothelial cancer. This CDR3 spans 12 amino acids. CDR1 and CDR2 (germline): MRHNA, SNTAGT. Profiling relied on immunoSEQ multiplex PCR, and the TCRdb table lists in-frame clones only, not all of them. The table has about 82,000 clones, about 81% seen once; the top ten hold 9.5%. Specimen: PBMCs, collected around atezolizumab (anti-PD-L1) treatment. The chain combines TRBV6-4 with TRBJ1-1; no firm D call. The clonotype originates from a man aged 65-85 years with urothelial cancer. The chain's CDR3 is CAPSRVSTEAFF. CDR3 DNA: TGTGCGCCGTCGAGGGTATCCACTGAAGCTTTCTTT.